This T cell receptor beta chain was identified during a study of human T cells and chemical hapten exposure. Broader study findings: Given that the donors had alopecia, their immune response may differ from that seen in healthy people.

TCRdb re-analysed the RACE reads in MiXCR, keeping a single row per CDR3 protein. This sample has 35,000 to 50,000 distinct CDR3 sequences, with more than 9% found just once. Time point in this sample: pre-sensitization, week 0. Stated treatment: therapeutic diphenylcyclopropenone sensitization with weekly scalp DPC. The ends lost 3 bases at V and 1 base at J; junction bases unmatched: 6. The CDR3 is 17 amino acids. Germline V gene data show CDR1 as SEHNR and CDR2 as FQNEAQ (reference sequence). For this clonotype: Its cognate antigen is unknown.

This chain connects TRBV7-9 to TRBJ2-2; 9 positions agree with TRBD1. This specimen was whole blood, taken in connection with sensitization to the hapten diphenylcyclopropenone (DPC). This sequence originates from a man aged 25-45 years with alopecia areata. Some clones in this sample may be carry-over from other donors' samples. The DNA for the CDR3 is TGTGCCAGCAGCTTTTTCCGGGGACAGGGGAACACCGGGGAGCTGTTTTTT. This translates into CASSFFRGQGNTGELFF.